Following are 14 T cell receptor beta chains from one sample sequenced in a study of response to subunit inactivated influenza vaccine. Using its own MiXCR run on the RT-PCR reads, TCRdb lists one record per CDR3 protein. The repertoire holds 400,000 to 550,000 distinct CDR3 sequences, with about 25% as singletons. The material was CD4+ T cells sorted from PBMCs, obtained 4 to 6 days after vaccination. All receptors come from a man aged 50 to 60 who received an inactivated influenza vaccine.

The rearrangement links TRBV3-1 to TRBJ2-6; TRBD2 might be the D (5 bases). Trimming removed 2 bases at V and 0 bases at J, with 14 bases between. This CDR3 is built from 18 residues. CDR1 and CDR2 (germline): LGHDT, YNNKEL (reference sequence). DNA for the CDR3: TGTGCCAGCAGCCAAAGCGACTACGTGAACTCTGGGGCCAACGTCCTGACTTTC. Protein sequence: CASSQSDYVNSGANVLTF.

V is TRBV6-5 and J is TRBJ2-6, with TRBD1 matching over 7 bases. The V gene's germline CDR1 is MNHEY and CDR2 SVGAGI. J gave up 0 bases and V 4 bases, and 12 bases lay outside the gene matches. This CDR3 is 19 amino acids long. CDR3 amino acids: CASSLQTGTALSGANVLTF. The CDR3 coding sequence is TGTGCCAGCAGTTTACAAACCGGGACAGCTCTCTCTGGGGCCAACGTCCTGACTTTC.

The chain carries TRBV6-5 and TRBJ2-5; D not resolved. V lost 4 bases and J lost 5, with 11 bases in between. The CDR3 runs to 13 residues. The germline CDR1 and CDR2 sequences are MNHEY and SVGAGI. The CDR3 region has the DNA TGTGCCAGCAGTTGGCAGGACGGGGAGACCCAGTACTTC. Translated: CASSWQDGETQYF.

V gene TRBV2 combines with J gene TRBJ2-7; 9 nucleotides agree with TRBD1. Germline CDR1 reads SNHLY; CDR2 reads FYNNEI. The CDR3 is 14 amino acids. V lost 7 bases to trimming and J lost 6 bases; unmatched junction nucleotides: 10. The CDR3 DNA reads TGTGCCAGCATCCAACAGGGGGCACCGGGCGAGCAGTACTTC. Its protein is CASIQQGAPGEQYF. The full variable domain, in which reference TRBV2 and TRBJ2-7 provide the parts outside the CDR3, is EPEVTQTPSHQVTQMGQEVILRCVPISNHLYFYWYRQILGQKVEFLVSFYNNEISEKSEIFDDQFSVERPDGSNFTLKIRSTKLEDSAMYFCASIQQGAPGEQYFGPGTRLTVT.

V is TRBV7-9 and J is TRBJ1-3, with a weak D call TRBD1 (5 bases). The CDR3 is made up of 17 amino acids. The V gene lost 5 bases and the J gene lost 0 bases, with 17 bases spanning the gap. CDR1 and CDR2 (germline): SEHNR, FQNEAQ (reference sequence). CDR3 DNA: TGTGCCAGCAGCCCCGCCGTGGGGGATTACTCTGGAAACACCATATATTTT. This gives the protein CASSPAVGDYSGNTIYF.

The table lists this clonotype with many counts. This chain uses TRBV7-6 with TRBJ2-2, with TRBD1 matching 10 bases. The length of the CDR3 is 15 residues. Germline CDR1 is SGHVS and CDR2 is FNYEAQ. Trimming cost V 7 bases and J 3 bases; bases outside gene matches: 5. DNA for the CDR3: TGTGCCAGCACCTTGGGACAGGGGCACACCGGGGAGCTGTTTTTT. Translation: CASTLGQGHTGELFF. The full variable domain, its missing parts supplied by reference TRBV7-6 and TRBJ2-2, is GAGVSQSPRYKVTKRGQDVALRCDPISGHVSLYWYRQALGQGPEFLTYFNYEAQQDKSGLPNDRFSAERPEGSISTLTIQRTEQRDSAMYRCASTLGQGHTGELFFGEGSRLTVL.

About this clonotype itself: A much larger clone lies one base from this, so it may be a read error. V usage is TRBV25-1 and J usage is TRBJ2-3; TRBD2 matches 9 bases. V dropped 7 bases and J dropped 0; count of bases not matched to a gene: 2. The CDR3 extends over 14 amino acids. CDR1 and CDR2 (germline): MGHDK, SYGVNS. In DNA form, the CDR3 reads TGTGCCAGCATGCTAGCGGGGAGCACAGATACGCAGTATTTT. Translation: CASMLAGSTDTQYF.

The V call is TRBV7-2, the J call TRBJ2-1, with 11 bases identical to TRBD2. J gave up 11 bases and V 5 bases, and 8 bases lay outside the gene matches. Germline V gene lookup returns CDR1 SGHTA and CDR2 FQGNSA. This CDR3 is built from 14 residues. The CDR3 is CASSPNTSGRKQFF. For the CDR3, the DNA is TGTGCCAGCAGCCCTAATACTAGCGGGAGAAAGCAGTTCTTC.

J is TRBJ2-2 and V is TRBV27; perhaps TRBD1 as D (5 bases). In germline, CDR1 is MNHEY, CDR2 SMNVEV (reference sequence). The V end lost 5 bases, the J end lost 4 bases, and 14 bases lay between the germline ends. This CDR3 region has 15 residues. The CDR3 nucleotides are TGTGCCAGCAGTCCAAAGGGGATAACCACCGGGGAGCTGTTTTTT. It encodes CASSPKGITTGELFF.

The V gene is TRBV5-6, the J gene TRBJ2-2, with D possibly matching TRBD2 (5 bases). CDR3 length equals 15 residues. The germline V gene has CDR1 SGHDT and CDR2 YYEEEE. The V and J ends lost 0 bases and 4 bases respectively, with 10 bases between them. This CDR3 is CASSLGGFGTGELFF. Here the CDR3 DNA reads TGTGCCAGCAGCTTGGGAGGGTTTGGCACCGGGGAGCTGTTTTTT.

The sample holds a few counts of this clonotype. The V call is TRBV7-2, the J call TRBJ1-5; D is uncertain. The V end was cut by 4 bases, the J end by 3 bases, with 10 bases between. CDR1 SGHTA and CDR2 FQGNSA come from the germline V gene. This CDR3 region has 14 residues. CDR3 region: CASSSTRNNQPQHF. The CDR3 coding sequence is TGTGCCAGCAGCTCCACCCGAAACAATCAGCCCCAGCATTTT. The variable domain in full, with the rest retrieved from reference TRBV7-2 and TRBJ1-5, is GAGVSQSPSNKVTEKGKDVELRCDPISGHTALYWYRQSLGQGLEFLIYFQGNSAPDKSGLPSDRFSAERTGGSVSTLTIQRTQQEDSAVYLCASSSTRNNQPQHFGDGTRLSIL.

V usage is TRBV4-3 and J usage is TRBJ2-3; no definite D call. Trimming cost V 0 bases and J 2 bases, with 9 bases left between them. Germline loops: CDR1 LGHNA, CDR2 YSLEER. The CDR3 has 15 amino acids. The CDR3: CASSQDLGYTDTQYF. The CDR3 nucleotides read TGCGCCAGCAGCCAAGATCTGGGATACACAGATACGCAGTATTTT.

The chain links TRBV20-1 to TRBJ2-3; 8 bases are a match to TRBD1. CDR3 length: 15 residues. The V and J ends lost 3 bases and 6 bases, in that order; junction bases with no gene match: 11. CDR1 DFQATT and CDR2 SNEGSKA come from the germline V gene (reference sequence). CDR3 sequence reads: CSASRGQAKSDTQYF. Here the CDR3 DNA reads TGCAGTGCTAGCCGGGGACAGGCTAAGTCGGATACGCAGTATTTT.

The rearrangement uses TRBV20-1 and TRBJ2-5; D gene ambiguous. This CDR3 is built from 14 residues. The V and J ends lost 5 bases and 4 bases respectively, with 17 bases between them. Germline V gene sequence: CDR1 DFQATT, CDR2 SNEGSKA (reference sequence). The CDR3 sequence: CSAPPGPHRETQYF. The CDR3 region has the DNA TGCAGTGCTCCGCCCGGGCCACACAGAGAGACCCAGTACTTC.